Listed below are T cell receptor beta chains from one sample, sequenced in a study of T-cell reconstitution after alpha-beta-depleted transplantation in children. MiXCR, run by TCRdb on the PCR reads, gives a single entry per CDR3 protein. In the table there are about 900,000 distinct CDR3 sequences, around 30% of which are singletons. This material consisted of PBMCs, mostly from graft donor cells, taken 360 days after TCRalphabeta/CD19-depleted stem cell transplant. Receptor source: a boy younger than two who had a stem cell transplant for SCID, so the T cells may come from the graft donor. The CDR3 runs from the conserved cysteine through the conserved F or W. The order of the fields is D gene, clone size, J gene, V gene, CDR3 DNA, CDR3 protein. A D gene is named only where the DNA matches it firmly. Clone size is given for some rows only: seen once, a few or many times, or a class if the clone is expanded.

>NA|NA|TRBJ1-1|TRBV5-1
TGCGCCAGCAGCCCAACAGGCCCGGGCACTGAAGCTTTCTTT
CASSPTGPGTEAFF
>TRBD1|few|TRBJ1-4|TRBV5-1
TGCGCCAGCAGCCCGCCGACAGGGACGAATGAAAAACTGTTTTTT
CASSPPTGTNEKLFF
>NA|many|TRBJ2-5|TRBV7-9
TGTGCCAGCAGCAGGACACCACAAGAGACCCAGTACTTC
CASSRTPQETQYF
>NA|few|TRBJ2-7|TRBV2
TGTGCCAGCAGTGAAGAAGGCAGGGGCTACGAGCAGTACTTC
CASSEEGRGYEQYF
>NA|few|TRBJ1-1|TRBV5-4
TGTGCCAGCAGCTATATATTATTT
CASSYILF
>TRBD1|few|TRBJ2-2|TRBV20-1
TGCAGTGCCCGAACAGGGGGCCACGGGGAGCTGTTTTTT
CSARTGGHGELFF
>NA|NA|TRBJ2-2|TRBV20-1
TGCAGTGCTCGTCCCCTTAAAACGAACACCGGGGAGCTGTTTTTT
CSARPLKTNTGELFF
>NA|few|TRBJ2-1|TRBV12-3/TRBV12-4
TGTGCCAGCAGTTTCTACGACAACAATGAGCAGTTCTTC
CASSFYDNNEQFF
>NA|few|TRBJ2-1|TRBV7-3
TGTGCCAGCAGCCTTCTCGGGAACTCCTACAATGAGCAGTTCTTC
CASSLLGNSYNEQFF
>NA|few|TRBJ2-1|TRBV5-1
TGCGCCAGCAGCTTGGAGGGAACTTCTGGCAATGAGCAGTTCTTC
CASSLEGTSGNEQFF
>NA|few|TRBJ1-5|TRBV14
TGTGCCAGCAGCCAAGGGCGAGGTGGTTATAGCAATCAGCCCCAGCATTTT
CASSQGRGGYSNQPQHF
>NA|NA|TRBJ1-1|TRBV12-3/TRBV12-4
TGTGCCAGCAGTTTAGGGGGAGGGACGAAAGCTTTCTTT
CASSLGGGTKAFF
>TRBD2|once|TRBJ2-5|TRBV29-1
TGCAGCGCCGGAGGACTAGCGGTCAAAGAGACCCAGTACTTC
CSAGGLAVKETQYF
>NA|few|TRBJ2-1|TRBV7-9
TGTGCCAGCAGCTTAGCCCCCGGGACACGCTCCTACAATGAGCAGTTCTTC
CASSLAPGTRSYNEQFF
>NA|few|TRBJ1-2|TRBV10-3
TGTGCCATGTCAATCCAGGGGTCCGGCTACACCTTC
CAMSIQGSGYTF
>NA|NA|TRBJ2-4|TRBV28
TGTGCCAGCAGGACAAAGGGGAACATTCAGTACTTC
CASRTKGNIQYF
>NA|few|TRBJ2-1|TRBV7-9
TGTGCCAGCAGCTTATTGGGGGGCGCGTGGAATGAGCAGTTCTTC
CASSLLGGAWNEQFF
>TRBD1|NA|TRBJ1-1|TRBV6-1
TGTGCCAGCAGAGACAGGGGGCACACTGAAGCTTTCTTT
CASRDRGHTEAFF
>NA|NA|TRBJ2-1|TRBV6-2/TRBV6-3
TGTGCCAGCAGTTACAGTGTTCGGCGGCCGGTAGCCTACAATGAGCAGTTCTTC
CASSYSVRRPVAYNEQFF
>TRBD1|few|TRBJ1-2|TRBV24-1
TGTGCCACCAGCCCCGGGACAGGGGGCGCCAAGACCTTC
CATSPGTGGAKTF
>NA|few|TRBJ1-2|TRBV29-1
TGCAGCGTTCGGGACAACGGCTACACCTTC
CSVRDNGYTF
>TRBD2|NA|TRBJ2-7|TRBV10-3
TGTGCCATCAAGGCTACTAGCGGGGGGCGGACCTACGAGCAGTACTTC
CAIKATSGGRTYEQYF
>NA|NA|TRBJ2-7|TRBV7-6
TGTGCCAGCAGCTTAGCGACTGCTAGCCTAGACGAGCAGTACTTC
CASSLATASLDEQYF
>NA|NA|TRBJ1-6|TRBV19
TGTGCCAGTAGTATATCGGGGACCGGGACCCGTAATTCACCCCTCCACTTT
CASSISGTGTRNSPLHF
>NA|NA|TRBJ1-3|TRBV5-5
TGTGCCAGCAGCTTGTTAGGGGATAGAGACACCATATATTTT
CASSLLGDRDTIYF
>TRBD1|few|TRBJ1-2|TRBV5-6
TGTGCCAGCAGCTTGGGACAGGGAACGTCCGGCTACACCTTC
CASSLGQGTSGYTF
>TRBD2|few|TRBJ2-3|TRBV5-1
TGCGCCAGCAGCCTAGGGCAGCGGGGGGGACAAGCAGATACGCAGTATTTT
CASSLGQRGGQADTQYF
>TRBD2|NA|TRBJ2-3|TRBV12-3/TRBV12-4
TGTGCCAGCAGGCGACTAGCGGGGAGTAGCACAGATACGCAGTATTTT
CASRRLAGSSTDTQYF
>NA|few|TRBJ2-1|TRBV15
TGTGCCACCAGCCTCCACCCCGGGGGCGTGGGACCAGTCGACCTAAACAATGAGCAGTTCTTC
CATSLHPGGVGPVDLNNEQFF